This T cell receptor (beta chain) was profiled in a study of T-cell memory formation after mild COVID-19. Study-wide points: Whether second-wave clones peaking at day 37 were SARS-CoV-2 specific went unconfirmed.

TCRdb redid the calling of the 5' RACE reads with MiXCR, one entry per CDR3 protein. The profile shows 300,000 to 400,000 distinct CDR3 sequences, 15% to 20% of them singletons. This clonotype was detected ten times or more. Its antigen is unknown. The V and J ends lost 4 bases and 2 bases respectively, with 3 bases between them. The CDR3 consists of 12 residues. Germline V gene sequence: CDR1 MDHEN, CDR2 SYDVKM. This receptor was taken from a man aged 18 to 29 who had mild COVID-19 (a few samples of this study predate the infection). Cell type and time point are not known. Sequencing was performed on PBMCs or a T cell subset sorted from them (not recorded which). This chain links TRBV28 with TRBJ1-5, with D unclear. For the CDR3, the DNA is TGTGCCAGCAGTTGGGGCAATCAGCCCCAGCATTTT. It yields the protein CASSWGNQPQHF.